These 9 T cell receptor beta chains came from one sample sequenced in a study of cytomegalovirus exposure and HLA in healthy donors. PCR involved 60 Vbeta and 13 Jbeta primers. Profiling relied on immunoSEQ multiplex PCR, and the TCRdb table lists in-frame clones only, not all of them. The table shows around 98,000 clones, with roughly 70% occurring only once. Input material: PBMCs. These receptors all come from a man aged 50-60 years in good health and CMV-seronegative.

This clone appeared a few times. The chain is built from TRBV11-2 and TRBJ1-2, with a weak D call TRBD1 (6 bases). CDR1 and CDR2 (germline): SGHAT, FQNNGV. The CDR3 covers 17 residues. The V end lost 3 bases, the J end lost 4 bases, and 21 bases lay between the germline ends. The CDR3 DNA reads as TGTGCCAGCAGCTTGGAAGGCGGACAGAATAAAGTCTATGGCTACACCTTC. The encoded protein is CASSLEGGQNKVYGYTF.

Regarding this clone: The junction differs from germline at one of its ends, possibly a read error. The chain uses TRBV5-6 and TRBJ1-2, with 9 nucleotides matching TRBD1. The germline CDR1 and CDR2 sequences are SGHDT and YYEEEE. The CDR3 has 13 amino acids. The DNA for the CDR3 is TGTGCCAGCAGCTGGGCGTCGGACAGGGGACCCCTCTTC. Translating it yields CASSWASDRGPLF.

The chain recombines TRBV10-2 with TRBJ2-3, with 10 nucleotides matching TRBD2. V trimming: 8 bases; J trimming: 5 bases; junction bases outside the gene matches: 7. The length of the CDR3 is 14 residues. CDR1 is WSHSY, CDR2 SAAADI, per germline. For the CDR3, the DNA is TGCGCCAGCTGGCTAGCGGGGGCGGGAGATACGCAGTATTTT. This translates into CASWLAGAGDTQYF.

The V gene is TRBV6-1, the J gene TRBJ2-6; D is ambiguous. The CDR3 has 17 amino acids. V was trimmed by 0 bases and J by 0 bases, leaving 9 bases between them. Germline values: CDR1 MNHNS, CDR2 SASEGT. CDR3: CASSEAYPNSGANVLTF. In nucleotides, the CDR3 is TGTGCCAGCAGTGAAGCTTATCCTAACTCTGGGGCCAACGTCCTGACTTTC.

The CDR3 loop is CASSVRGLFEQYF. The CDR3 DNA reads TGTGCCAGCAGTGTCAGGGGCCTCTTCGAGCAGTACTTC. V usage is TRBV2 and J usage is TRBJ2-7; D perhaps matches TRBD1 (6 bases). This CDR3 region has 13 residues. CDR1 SNHLY and CDR2 FYNNEI come from the germline V gene. The V gene lost 4 bases and the J gene lost 6 bases, with 13 bases spanning the gap.

This clone appeared once. An end of the junction does not agree with germline; a read error may underlie this. The V call is TRBV4-1, the J call TRBJ2-3; 7 nucleotides agree with TRBD2. This CDR3 contains 16 residues. Germline assignment: CDR1 MGHRA and CDR2 YSYEKL. CDR3 DNA: TGCGCCAGCAACCAAGGGTGGGGAGGGAGTGGTGATACGCAGTATTTT. It yields the protein CASNQGWGGSGDTQYF.

As concerns this clone: At one end the junction does not follow the germline gene, possibly because of a read error. The chain combines TRBV9 with TRBJ2-7; 7 bases are shared with TRBD1. The CDR3 is 14 residues long. The germline V gene has CDR1 SGDLS and CDR2 YYNGEE. Here the CDR3 reads CASSVDRGSYEQCF. The CDR3 DNA follows: TGTGCCAGCAGCGTAGACAGGGGTTCCTACGAGCAGTGCTTC.

This clone was found once. The chain employs TRBV5-1 and TRBJ1-1, with 9 bases matching TRBD1. Germline V lookup: CDR1 SGHRS, CDR2 YFSETQ. V lost 0 bases, J lost 3 bases, and 3 bases stayed unmatched. The CDR3 sequence is 15 residues long. CDR3 nucleotide sequence: TGCGCCAGCAGCTTGGCTGGACAGGGGTACACTGAAGCTTTCTTT. Its translation is CASSLAGQGYTEAFF.

The chain has TRBV6-1 and TRBJ2-3; 10 nucleotides line up with TRBD1. CDR1 is MNHNS and CDR2 is SASEGT in the germline V gene. CDR3 length equals 13 residues. The ends lost 11 bases at V and 3 bases at J; junction bases unmatched: 5. The CDR3 DNA reads TGTGCCGGCCGGGACAGGGGAACAGATACGCAGTATTTT. Translation: CAGRDRGTDTQYF.